The source of this T cell receptor beta chain is a study of cytomegalovirus exposure and HLA in healthy donors. The study's findings and limits: In a later analysis, across HLA loci, associated TCR counts were highest for DRB1, lowest for HLA-C. The later analysis indicated that the majority of CMV-associated TCR beta chains appeared HLA-restricted.

For this clone: The antigen remains undetermined.

Both 60 Vbeta primers and 13 Jbeta primers went into the PCR. Repertoires were generated with immunoSEQ multiplex PCR, while TCRdb's copy carries only in-frame clones and drops some. Of 110,000 to 150,000 clones listed, about three quarters were seen once; the top ten hold approximately 1.5%. The CDR3 extends over 14 amino acids. With 4 bases clipped from V and 5 bases from J, the junction kept 5 bases outside the gene matches. Germline V CDR1 and CDR2: SGHRS, YFSETQ. The receptor was derived from a woman in her twenties or thirties in good health and CMV-seronegative. Input material: PBMCs. This chain links TRBV5-1 with TRBJ2-3; TRBD1 agrees at 9 bases. In nucleotides, the CDR3 is TGCGCCAGCAGCCTAGACAGGGGGAGAGATACGCAGTATTTT. This encodes CASSLDRGRDTQYF.